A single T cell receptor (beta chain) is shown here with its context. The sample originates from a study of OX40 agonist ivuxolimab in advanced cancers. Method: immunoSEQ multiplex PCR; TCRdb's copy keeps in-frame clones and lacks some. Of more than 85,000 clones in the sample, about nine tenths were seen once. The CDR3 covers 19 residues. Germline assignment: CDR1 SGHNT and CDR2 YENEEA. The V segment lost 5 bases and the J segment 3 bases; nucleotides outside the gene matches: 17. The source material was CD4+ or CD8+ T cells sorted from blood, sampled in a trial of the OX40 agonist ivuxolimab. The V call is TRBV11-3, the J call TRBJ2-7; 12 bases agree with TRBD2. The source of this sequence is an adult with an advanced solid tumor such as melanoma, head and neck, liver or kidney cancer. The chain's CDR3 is CASSLGLAGSGVRFYEQYF. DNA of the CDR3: TGTGCCAGCAGCCTTGGACTAGCGGGGTCGGGAGTACGGTTCTACGAGCAGTACTTC.